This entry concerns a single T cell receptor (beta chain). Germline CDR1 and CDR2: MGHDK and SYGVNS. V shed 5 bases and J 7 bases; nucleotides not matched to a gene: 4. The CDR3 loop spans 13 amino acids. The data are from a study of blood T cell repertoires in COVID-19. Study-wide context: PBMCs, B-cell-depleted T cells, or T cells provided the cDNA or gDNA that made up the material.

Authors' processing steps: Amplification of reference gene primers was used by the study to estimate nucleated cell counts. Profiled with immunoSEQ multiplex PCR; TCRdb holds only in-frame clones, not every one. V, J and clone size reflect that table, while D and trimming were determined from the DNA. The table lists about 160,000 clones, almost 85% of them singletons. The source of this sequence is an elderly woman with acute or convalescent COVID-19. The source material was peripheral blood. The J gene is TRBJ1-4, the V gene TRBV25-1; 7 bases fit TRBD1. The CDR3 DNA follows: TGTGCCAGCAGTCGGACAGGTAGTGAAAAACTGTTTTTT. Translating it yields CASSRTGSEKLFF.